The subject of this entry is one T cell receptor beta chain. Its antigen target is currently unknown. No much larger clonotype is one base removed from it; base qualities were not supplied. The data were obtained in a study of Ad26.COV2.S vaccination and SARS-CoV-2 variants (dated by TCRdb to the early 2020s). Regarding the study in general: Donors in the vaccine arm were drawn from COV1001, a multicentre, randomized, double-blind, placebo-controlled phase I-IIa trial testing Ad26.COV2.S in healthy adults. Dosing of Ad26.COV2.S was intramuscular, at either 5x10^10 or 1x10^11 viral particles, delivered as one shot or as two shots spaced 56 days apart. Sequencing of the TCRbeta repertoire served to evaluate the specificity and breadth of SARS-CoV-2-reactive T cell receptors following Ad26.COV2.S vaccination. The TCR-sequenced set comprised about 32 samples: around 20 Ad26.COV2.S vaccine recipients, 5 placebo recipients and 8 SARS-CoV-2 convalescent individuals. Participants in the trial were split at random into five groups of five each, receiving low-dose or high-dose Ad26.COV2.S once or twice, or else placebo on both occasions. Throughout the experiments and outcome assessment, investigators stayed blinded to trial group allocation.

V lost 11 bases and J lost 5 bases, and the count of bases not matched to a germline gene is 15. CDR1 and CDR2 are drawn from the germline V gene (reference sequence): WNHNN, SYGVQD. The CDR3 contains 16 residues, cysteine and valine counted. Here the CDR3 DNA is all that survives: 48 bases in frame from base 1. The treatment or condition label for this specimen denotes: 15 to 20 received Ad26.COV2.S at low or high dose, single or two shots; roughly 5 received placebo; per-sample allocation not given. Repertoires of vaccine and placebo recipients were sequenced from samples taken on day 63 after the first injection. In Cohort 1b, about two dozen adults aged 18-55 years were enrolled at a single site in Boston, USA, between 29 July and 7 August 2020. As a vaccine, Ad26.COV2.S was a replication-incompetent adenovirus type 26 vector that expressed a prefusion-stabilized SARS-CoV-2 spike protein derived from the original Wuhan strain.

General findings and caveats noted by the study authors: After vaccination, spike-specific CD8+ and CD4+ T cell responses were reported to show substantial breadth. Non-spike TCR breadth was comparable between vaccine and placebo recipients, consistent with the vaccine containing only spike. The authors noted that the TCR breadth and depth analyses may have underestimated total T cell responses. The study lacked the statistical power to compare responses across vaccine doses or regimens. Compared with placebo recipients, Ad26.COV2.S recipients showed higher spike-specific TCR breadth (P = 0.0014).

TCRbeta CDR3 regions were sequenced with the immunoSEQ Assay. After extraction, genomic DNA underwent amplification by bias-controlled multiplex PCR, followed by high-throughput sequencing. Per the original workflow: To quantify the absolute abundance of every unique TCRbeta CDR3 region, sequences were collapsed and filtered. T cell fraction was estimated by normalizing TCRbeta template counts to usable DNA, with usable DNA measured through amplification of reference genes found in all nucleated cells. Repertoire TCRs were annotated as SARS-CoV-2-specific when V gene, CDR3 amino acid sequence and J gene were exactly matched to a known reactive TCR set. The reference SARS-CoV-2 TCR set came from MIRA and was filtered for enrichment in COVID-19-positive ImmuneCODE repertoires, removing public or cross-reactive TCRs. Using the MIRA antigens, annotated TCRs were further analysed by specific ORF or by position within an ORF. Breadth was defined as annotated unique rearrangements over total unique productive rearrangements; depth was the summed frequency of those rearrangements. Two-sided Wilcoxon rank-sum tests were applied when comparing TCR breadth between groups. TCRdb took over this immuneACCESS table, retaining in-frame rearrangements with V and J assigned. Such tables are incomplete; in checked studies, under half of the missing clones stem from an unresolved V gene, and the remainder is unexplained. The V and J calls and clone size were taken over from that table, and D and trimming were inferred from the DNA. This sample holds roughly 500,000 clones; 89% were observed only once. Around 2.6% of the sample rests with the top ten.

This sequence uses TRBV10-1 and TRBJ2-7; 13 middle bases align to TRBD2. This TCR was sampled from a person between 18 and 65 years old who received the Ad26.COV2.S COVID-19 vaccine or a placebo. The specimen was peripheral blood, collected in a trial of Ad26.COV2.S vaccine versus placebo. Here the CDR3 is given as CARSPGLAGTTHEQYV. The DNA sequence follows: TGCGCCCGCTCTCCGGGACTAGCGGGAACAACCCACGAGCAGTACGTC.